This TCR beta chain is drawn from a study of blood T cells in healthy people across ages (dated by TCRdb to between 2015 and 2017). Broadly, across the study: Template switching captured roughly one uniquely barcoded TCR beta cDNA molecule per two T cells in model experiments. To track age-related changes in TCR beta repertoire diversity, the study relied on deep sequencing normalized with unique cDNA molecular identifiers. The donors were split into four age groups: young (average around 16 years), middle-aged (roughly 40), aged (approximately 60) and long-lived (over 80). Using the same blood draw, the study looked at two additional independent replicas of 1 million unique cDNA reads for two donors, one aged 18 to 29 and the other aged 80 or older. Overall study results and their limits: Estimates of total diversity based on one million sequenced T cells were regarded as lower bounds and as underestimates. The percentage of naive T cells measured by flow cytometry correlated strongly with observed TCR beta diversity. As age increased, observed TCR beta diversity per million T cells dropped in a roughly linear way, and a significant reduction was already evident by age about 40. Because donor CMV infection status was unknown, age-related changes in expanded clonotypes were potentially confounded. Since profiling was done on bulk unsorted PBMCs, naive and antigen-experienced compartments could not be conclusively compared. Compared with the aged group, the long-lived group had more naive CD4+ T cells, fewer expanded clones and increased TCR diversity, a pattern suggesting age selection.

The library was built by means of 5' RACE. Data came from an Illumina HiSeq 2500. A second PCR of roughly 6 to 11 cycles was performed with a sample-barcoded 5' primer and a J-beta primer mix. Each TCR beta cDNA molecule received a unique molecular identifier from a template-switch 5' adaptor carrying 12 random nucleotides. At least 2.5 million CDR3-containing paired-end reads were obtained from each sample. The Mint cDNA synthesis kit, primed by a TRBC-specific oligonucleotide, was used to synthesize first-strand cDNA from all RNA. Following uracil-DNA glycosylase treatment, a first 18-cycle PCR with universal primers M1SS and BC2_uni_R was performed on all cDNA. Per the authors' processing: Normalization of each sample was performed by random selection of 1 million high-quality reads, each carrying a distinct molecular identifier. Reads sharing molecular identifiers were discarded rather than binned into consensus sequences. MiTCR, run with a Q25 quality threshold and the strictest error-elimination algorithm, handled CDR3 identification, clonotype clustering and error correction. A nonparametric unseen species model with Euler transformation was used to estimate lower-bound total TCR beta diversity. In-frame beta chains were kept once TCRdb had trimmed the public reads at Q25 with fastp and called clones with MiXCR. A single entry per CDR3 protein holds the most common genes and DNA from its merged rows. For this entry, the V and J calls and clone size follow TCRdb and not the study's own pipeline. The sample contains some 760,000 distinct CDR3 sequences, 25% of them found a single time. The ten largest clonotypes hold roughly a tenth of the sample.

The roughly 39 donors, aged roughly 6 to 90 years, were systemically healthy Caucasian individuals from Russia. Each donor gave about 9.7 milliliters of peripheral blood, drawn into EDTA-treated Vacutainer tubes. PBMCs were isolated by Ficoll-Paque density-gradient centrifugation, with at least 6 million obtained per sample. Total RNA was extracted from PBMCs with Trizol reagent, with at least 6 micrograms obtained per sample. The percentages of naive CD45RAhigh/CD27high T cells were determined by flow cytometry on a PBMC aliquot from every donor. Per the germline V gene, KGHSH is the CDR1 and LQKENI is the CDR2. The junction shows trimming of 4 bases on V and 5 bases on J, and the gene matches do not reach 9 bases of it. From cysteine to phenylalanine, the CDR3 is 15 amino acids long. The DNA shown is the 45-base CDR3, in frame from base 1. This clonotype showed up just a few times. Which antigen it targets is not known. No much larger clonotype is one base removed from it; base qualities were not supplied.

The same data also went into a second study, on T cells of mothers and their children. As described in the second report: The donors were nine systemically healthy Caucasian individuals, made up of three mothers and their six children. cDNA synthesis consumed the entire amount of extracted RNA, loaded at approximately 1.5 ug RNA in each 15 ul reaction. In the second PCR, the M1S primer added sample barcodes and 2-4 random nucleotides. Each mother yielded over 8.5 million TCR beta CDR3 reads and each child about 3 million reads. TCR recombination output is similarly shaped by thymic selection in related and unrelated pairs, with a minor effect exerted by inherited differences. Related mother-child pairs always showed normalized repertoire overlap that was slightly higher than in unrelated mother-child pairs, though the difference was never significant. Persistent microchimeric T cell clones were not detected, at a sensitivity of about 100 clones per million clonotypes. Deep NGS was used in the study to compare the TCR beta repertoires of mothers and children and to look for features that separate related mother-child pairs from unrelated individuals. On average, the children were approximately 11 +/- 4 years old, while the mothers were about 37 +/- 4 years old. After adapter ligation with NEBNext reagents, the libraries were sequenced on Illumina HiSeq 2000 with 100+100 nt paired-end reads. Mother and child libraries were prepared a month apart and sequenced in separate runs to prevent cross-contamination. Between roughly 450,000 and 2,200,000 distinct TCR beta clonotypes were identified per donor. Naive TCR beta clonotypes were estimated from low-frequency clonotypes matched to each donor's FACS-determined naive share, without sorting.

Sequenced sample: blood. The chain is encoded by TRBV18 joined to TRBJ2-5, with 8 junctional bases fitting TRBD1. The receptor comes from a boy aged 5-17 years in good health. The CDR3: CASSRTTQGAETQYF. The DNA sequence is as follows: TGTGCCAGCTCACGGACAACCCAGGGGGCTGAGACCCAGTACTTC.